This T cell receptor (beta chain) was recovered during a study of T cells in Graves' hyperthyroidism and ophthalmopathy (dated by TCRdb to between 2017 and 2020). The study in broad terms: Peripheral blood was collected at initial diagnosis, before any treatment. A discovery cohort of approximately 97 patients, roughly 45 with Graves' ophthalmopathy and approximately 57 with stable Graves' hyperthyroidism, was used to find distinguishing TCR V-J signatures. After sampling, hyperthyroidism patients received methimazole starting at 30 mg daily, and ophthalmopathy patients received high-dose intravenous methylprednisolone. The approximately 100 discovery patients were randomly split 7:3 into training and test sets. Whether ophthalmopathy could be predicted prospectively was tested in an independent validation cohort made up of 18 to 20 hyperthyroidism patients plus 17 patients who later progressed to ophthalmopathy. According to the paper, TCR Vbeta CDR3 sequencing was carried out on more than 120 peripheral blood samples, which came from fewer than 50 ophthalmopathy, around 75 hyperthyroidism and approximately 17 progressor patients. In addition, the study compared T-cell repertoires in thyroid tissue and in blood from about 6 Graves' hyperthyroidism patients. Study-level results and caveats: In validation, the model predicted progression to ophthalmopathy with over 60% sensitivity and roughly 75% specificity, a median of 6.5 months before onset. Sample size was not statistically predetermined, and investigators were not blinded to group allocation. A 13 V-J signature model separated ophthalmopathy from stable hyperthyroidism, with roughly 88% sensitivity and about 81% specificity in cross-validation and 80%/75% in testing. Most expanded thyroid clonotypes (frequency above 0.001) were also detected in blood, a finding suggesting that blood repertoires may reflect thyroid immune responses.

The germline V gene supplies CDR1 KGHDR and CDR2 SFDVKD. CDR3 length: 15 amino acids, cysteine to phenylalanine. Only CDR3 DNA remains: 45 bases, in frame from the first base. V was cut back by 3 bases and J by 4 bases, leaving a gap of 15 bases between them. Hyperthyroidism patients were newly diagnosed, with disease duration under 2 months, and aged 18 to 65 years. Exclusion was applied to patients with uncontrolled infections, other autoimmune diseases, pregnancy or lactation. Diagnoses relied on clinical symptoms, serum thyroxine and TRAb, thyroid ultrasound and orbital computed tomography. Blood from progressor patients was drawn when they were first diagnosed with hyperthyroidism, before any ophthalmopathy symptoms appeared. Ficoll-Paque density gradient centrifugation was used to isolate PBMCs from about 10 ml of fresh peripheral blood. Patients classed as progressors first received a Graves' hyperthyroidism diagnosis and then went on to develop ophthalmopathy during follow-up. Trizol reagent was used to extract total RNA, and RNA quality was then checked on an Agilent 2100 Bioanalyzer.

In this sample, this clonotype turned up a few times. The target of this receptor is not known. No much larger clonotype is one base removed from it; base qualities were not supplied. The TCR beta CDR3 regions were amplified from the RNA transcripts. For the first round of RT-PCR on the TCR CDR3, the HTBI primer set was used together with the Qiagen OneStep RT-PCR kit. A second multiplex PCR round built the libraries, followed by size selection and purification. The libraries were sequenced on an Illumina HiSeq2000 using paired-end 100 bp reads. Per the authors' processing: SOAPnuke was used to process the raw data, with reads discarded if the reads contained adapters or uncalled bases, had a mean Phred below 15, or lacked an exact constant-primer or identifier match. COPE v1.2.5 was used to merge the high-quality paired reads, and each unique nucleotide sequence was defined as a clonotype. MiTCR v1.1 was used to align the clonotypes against IMGT TRBV, TRBD and TRBJ reference segments. Only V-J combinations with frequency above 0.0001, covering 99% to 99.2% of repertoires, were analysed. A TCS score was defined as the ratio of F50 (clonal expansion) to E x V (chaos), with BLOSUM62-based TCRdist applied between CDR3 peptides within each V-J. Welch's t-statistics and random forest reduced fewer than 600 V-J features to 10 to 15, which were used in a naive Bayes classifier (R e1071). TCRdb reprocessed the public reads (quality trimming at Q25 with fastp, clone calling with MiXCR) and kept in-frame beta chains. Records with the same CDR3 protein are collapsed into one entry carrying the most frequent genes and DNA. It is TCRdb's table, rather than the study itself, that gives the V and J calls and clone size. The sample table shows 600,000 to 850,000 distinct CDR3 sequences, and 18% are seen once. The top ten constitute about a sixth of the sample.

The receptor was isolated from a woman aged 50 to 65 with Graves' hyperthyroidism that later progressed to Graves' ophthalmopathy. Sequenced material: blood. The chain uses TRBV24-1 and TRBJ2-7; TRBD2 is a weak D gene call, 6 bases matching. In nucleotide form, the sequence is TGTGCCACCAGTGATGCATCGGCAGGGAGGTACGAGCAGTACTTC. It is translated as CATSDASAGRYEQYF.